The 21 T cell receptor beta chains listed next were all sequenced from one sample in a study of tumor-infiltrating lymphocytes in primary liver carcinoma. Germline DNA was extracted alongside blood RNA, which was obtained from unsorted whole blood. Constant-region priming of about 0.5 ug total RNA yielded TCR beta cDNA. Three nested multiplex PCR rounds, a slightly modified ARM-PCR, produced the libraries for TCR beta. Each of the first two PCR rounds ran approximately 9 cycles with TRBV1-TRBV30 forward and C-beta reverse primers. Via MiXCR, TCRdb re-called the multiplex PCR reads, giving one row per CDR3 protein. The sample consists of approximately 310,000 distinct CDR3 sequences, 60% to 80% of them appearing once. Specimen: peripheral blood. The receptors stem from a middle-aged man with primary liver carcinoma and hepatitis B virus infection.

Regarding this clonotype: One end of the junction varies from germline; a read error may be responsible. The V call is TRBV7-9, the J call TRBJ2-1, with D possibly TRBD2 on 5 matching bases. Germline V gene sequence: CDR1 SEHNR, CDR2 FQNEAQ (reference sequence). CDR3 length equals 13 residues. Here the CDR3 DNA reads TGTGTCAGCAGCACGAGCGGATTCAATGAGCAGTTCTTC. Amino acid sequence: CVSSTSGFNEQFF.

This clonotype was counted only a few times. A much more abundant neighbour one base away suggests this may be a read error. The chain recombines TRBV12-3 or TRBV12-4 with TRBJ1-1; D uncertain. The CDR3 spans 13 residues. Trimming took off 6 bases at V and 6 bases at J, with 14 bases between the two ends. As DNA, the CDR3 is TGTGCCAGCAGGACCCTTGGGGAGCCTGAAGCTTTCTTT. It translates to CASRTLGEPEAFF.

With respect to this clonotype: A read error may explain this, as a much larger clone is one base away. This sequence joins TRBV6-1 and TRBJ2-3; no firm D call. The CDR3 sequence is 13 residues long. CDR1 MNHNS and CDR2 SASEGT come from the germline V gene. This chain's CDR3 is CAGSGKNGDTQYF. The CDR3 DNA follows: TGTGCCGGCAGTGGGAAAAATGGGGATACGCAGTATTTT.

As for this clonotype: This may be a read error, as it is one base from a much larger clone. V and J are TRBV12-3 or TRBV12-4 and TRBJ2-7; TRBD2 might be the D (5 bases). The CDR3 totals 13 residues. Trimming pared 10 bases from V and 0 bases from J, leaving 13 bases between. CDR3 residues: CANTSTSSYEQYF. The CDR3 nucleotides read TGTGCCAATACGAGCACTAGCTCCTACGAGCAGTACTTC.

This clonotype was observed many times. The chain joins TRBV6-1 to TRBJ2-1, with D possibly being TRBD2 (5 bases). The germline gives CDR1 MNHNS, CDR2 SASEGT. V was pared by 1 base and J by 0 bases, with 10 bases between. This CDR3 has 16 residues. This CDR3 reads CASSEVMRASYNEQFF. The CDR3 nucleotides read TGTGCCAGCAGTGAAGTTATGAGGGCCTCCTACAATGAGCAGTTCTTC.

This clonotype was observed a few times. V usage is TRBV30 and J usage is TRBJ2-1; no clear D. Germline loops: CDR1 GTSNPN, CDR2 SVGIG (reference sequence). V was pared by 2 bases and J by 5 bases, with 4 bases between. The CDR3 is 11 residues long. The chain's CDR3 is CAWSQNNEQFF. CDR3 DNA: TGTGCCTGGAGTCAGAACAATGAGCAGTTCTTC.

On this clonotype itself: A junction boundary mismatches the germline segment, possibly from a read error. The chain has TRBV29-1 and TRBJ2-3, with D perhaps matching TRBD2 (6 bases). The CDR3 has 15 residues. Germline V gene data show CDR1 as SQVTM and CDR2 as ANQGSEA. The CDR3 region is CSVEGGAGITDTKYF. CDR3 DNA sequence: TGCAGCGTTGAGGGCGGGGCTGGCATCACAGATACGAAGTATTTT.

V is TRBV14 and J is TRBJ2-7, with D perhaps assigned TRBD1 or TRBD2 (5 bases each). The CDR3 runs 17 residues. Trimming took off 4 bases at V and 2 bases at J, with 21 bases between the two ends. Germline CDR1 is SGHDN and CDR2 is FVKESK. CDR3 protein: CASSPPSHWGSTYEQYF. For the CDR3, the DNA is TGTGCCAGCAGCCCCCCTTCACATTGGGGGAGCACCTACGAGCAGTACTTC. Together with reference TRBV14 and TRBJ2-7, the CDR3 gives the full variable domain: EAGVTQFPSHSVIEKGQTVTLRCDPISGHDNLYWYRRVMGKEIKFLLHFVKESKQDESGMPNNRFLAERTGGTYSTLKVQPAELEDSGVYFCASSPPSHWGSTYEQYFGPGTRLTVT.

This clonotype was picked up many times. The chain couples TRBV4-2 to TRBJ2-1; D may be TRBD1 or TRBD2 (5 bases each). Germline V gene sequence: CDR1 LGHNA, CDR2 YNFKEQ. The CDR3 is 13 amino acids. The V gene lost 3 bases and the J gene lost 6 bases, with 9 bases spanning the gap. The CDR3 here is CASSQGPANEQFF. The DNA of the CDR3 is TGTGCCAGCAGCCAGGGACCCGCCAATGAGCAGTTCTTC.

This clonotype has at least ten counts. The rearrangement links TRBV6-5 to TRBJ2-3, with TRBD2 identical over 11 bases. This CDR3 is 15 amino acids long. J gave up 2 bases and V 6 bases, and 4 bases lay outside the gene matches. CDR1 is MNHEY, CDR2 SVGAGI, per germline. CDR3: CASSLLAGATDTQYF. The CDR3 nucleotides read TGTGCCAGCAGCCTACTAGCGGGAGCCACAGATACGCAGTATTTT.

The J gene is TRBJ1-1, the V gene TRBV7-9; D is ambiguous. Germline loops: CDR1 SEHNR, CDR2 FQNEAQ (reference sequence). The CDR3 totals 13 residues. The V end lost 3 bases, the J end lost 7 bases, and 12 bases lay between the germline ends. This chain's CDR3 is CASSFLTPGEAFF. CDR3 nucleotides: TGTGCCAGCAGCTTTTTGACGCCAGGTGAAGCTTTCTTT. The whole variable domain, filled in from reference TRBV7-9 and TRBJ1-1, reads DTGVSQNPRHKITKRGQNVTFRCDPISEHNRLYWYRQTLGQGPEFLTYFQNEAQLEKSRLLSDRFSAERPKGSFSTLEIQRTEQGDSAMYLCASSFLTPGEAFFGQGTRLTVV.

This clonotype was counted a few times. The chain combines TRBV11-2 with TRBJ2-2; 14 bases line up with TRBD2. The CDR3 is 16 amino acids. V lost 7 bases and J lost 4; bases outside the gene matches: 5. Germline CDR1 SGHAT, CDR2 FQNNGV. In DNA, the CDR3 is TGTGCCAGCAAGGGACTAGCGGGAGTGAGCACCGGGGAGCTGTTTTTT. Its protein product is CASKGLAGVSTGELFF.

As concerns this clonotype: One base away lies a much larger clone, so this may be a sequencing read error. J is TRBJ1-5 and V is TRBV6-6, with D unclear. The germline V gene has CDR1 MNHNY and CDR2 SVGAGI (reference sequence). The CDR3 totals 13 residues. For the CDR3, the DNA is TGTGCCAACAGTTACTCGAGTCATCAGCCCCAGCATTTT. As protein: CANSYSSHQPQHF.

Comment on this clonotype: One junction end does not reproduce the germline sequence, and a read error may be involved. The chain has TRBV10-3 and TRBJ2-7, with TRBD1 matching 7 bases. Germline values: CDR1 ENHRY, CDR2 SYGVKD. The CDR3 covers 15 residues. The CDR3 DNA reads as TGTGCCTTCAGTGACTCGACAGGGAGACCGCCCGAGCAGTACTTC. Amino acids: CAFSDSTGRPPEQYF.

V gene TRBV11-1 combines with J gene TRBJ2-2; a weak D match, TRBD2 (5 bases). Germline values: CDR1 SGHAT, CDR2 FQDESV (reference sequence). V was shortened by 8 bases and J by 10 bases, with 17 bases between the two germline ends. The CDR3 consists of 13 residues. CDR3 DNA sequence: TGTGCCAGCGGCGGGTCGAACACAGAGGAGCTGTTTTTT. As protein: CASGGSNTEELFF.

A remark on this clonotype: Being one base from a much bigger clone, this may be a read error. This chain connects TRBV6-6 to TRBJ2-7; 11 bases agree with TRBD2. Germline assignment: CDR1 MNHNY and CDR2 SVGAGI (reference sequence). J gave up 3 bases and V 5 bases, and 9 bases lay outside the gene matches. The CDR3 runs 16 residues. The CDR3 DNA reads TGTGCCAGCAGTACGGGACTAGCGGAGCACCACTACGAGCAGTACTTC. Protein product: CASSTGLAEHHYEQYF.

This clonotype was seen at least ten times. CDR3 sequence (DNA): TGTGCCAGCAGTCCCGCCGTACAGTCTAGCTATGGCTACACCTTC. Protein: CASSPAVQSSYGYTF. The rearrangement joins TRBV6-5 to TRBJ1-2; D unresolved. This CDR3 region has 15 residues. Germline assignment: CDR1 MNHEY and CDR2 SVGAGI. Between the trimmed V and J ends, which lost 5 bases and 4 bases, there was a span of 17 bases.

Worth noting for this clonotype: A junction end diverges from the germline sequence, so it may reflect a read error. This sequence joins TRBV11-1 and TRBJ2-1; possible D gene TRBD2, 5 bases. This CDR3 contains 15 residues. In germline, CDR1 is SGHAT, CDR2 FQDESV (reference sequence). This chain's CDR3 is CASSASSSSCNEQSF. In DNA, the CDR3 is TGTGCCAGCAGCGCCTCTAGCTCATCCTGCAATGAGCAGTCCTTC.

This clonotype was detected only a few times. The genes are TRBV30 and TRBJ2-2, with D perhaps matching TRBD2 (5 bases). The CDR3 length is 16 residues. Germline values: CDR1 GTSNPN, CDR2 SVGIG (reference sequence). Between the trimmed V and J ends, which lost 0 bases and 5 bases, there was a span of 16 bases. The CDR3: CAWSVRSGYRTGELFF. Here the CDR3 DNA reads TGTGCCTGGAGTGTACGGTCGGGATATCGGACCGGGGAGCTGTTTTTT.

There are many counts of this clonotype. This chain joins TRBV6-1 and TRBJ2-7, with TRBD2 matching 7 bases. The CDR3 is made up of 14 amino acids. The germline V gene encodes CDR1 MNHNS and CDR2 SASEGT. V lost 1 base and J lost 4; bases outside the gene matches: 4. The CDR3 coding sequence is TGTGCCAGCAGTGAAGAGGGACTACCATACGAGCAGTACTTC. It encodes CASSEEGLPYEQYF.

This clonotype was seen only a few times. The CDR3 does not close with the conserved phenylalanine or tryptophan, likely indicating a read error. This rearrangement joins TRBV10-3 to TRBJ2-5; weak D call: TRBD2 (6 bases). V dropped 10 bases and J dropped 1 base, with 13 bases sitting between them. The CDR3 extends over 13 amino acids. Germline CDR1 and CDR2: ENHRY and SYGVKD. CDR3 residues: CATLGLPQETQYY. In DNA, the CDR3 is TGTGCCACCTTGGGACTCCCCCAAGAGACCCAGTACTAC.